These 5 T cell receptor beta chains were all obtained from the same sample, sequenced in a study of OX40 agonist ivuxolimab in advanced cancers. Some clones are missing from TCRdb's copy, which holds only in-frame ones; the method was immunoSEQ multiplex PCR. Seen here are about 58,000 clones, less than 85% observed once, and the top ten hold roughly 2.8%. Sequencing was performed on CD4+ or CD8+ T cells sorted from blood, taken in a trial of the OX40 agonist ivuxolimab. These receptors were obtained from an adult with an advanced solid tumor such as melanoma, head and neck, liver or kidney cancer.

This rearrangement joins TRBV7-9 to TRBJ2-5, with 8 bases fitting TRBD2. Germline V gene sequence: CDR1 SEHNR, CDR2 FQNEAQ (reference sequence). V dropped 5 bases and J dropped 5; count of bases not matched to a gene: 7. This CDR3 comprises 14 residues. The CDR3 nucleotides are TGTGCCAGCAGCGTACCGGGACTAGGGGAGACCCAGTACTTC. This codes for CASSVPGLGETQYF.

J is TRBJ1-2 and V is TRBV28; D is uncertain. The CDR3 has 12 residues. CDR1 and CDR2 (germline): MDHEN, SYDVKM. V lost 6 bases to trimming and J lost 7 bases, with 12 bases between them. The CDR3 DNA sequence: TGTGCCAGCAGACGGGTCGCGGGTGGCTACACCTTC. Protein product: CASRRVAGGYTF.

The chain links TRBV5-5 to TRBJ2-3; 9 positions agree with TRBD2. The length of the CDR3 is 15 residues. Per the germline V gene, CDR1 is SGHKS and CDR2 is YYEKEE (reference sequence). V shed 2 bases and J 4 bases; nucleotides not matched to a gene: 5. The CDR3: CASSLAGGRADTQYF. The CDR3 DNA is TGTGCCAGCAGCTTAGCGGGGGGACGCGCAGATACGCAGTATTTT. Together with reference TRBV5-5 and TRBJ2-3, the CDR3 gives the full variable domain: DAGVTQSPTHLIKTRGQQVTLRCSPISGHKSVSWYQQVLGQGPQFIFQYYEKEERGRGNFPDRFSARQFPNYSSELNVNALLLGDSALYLCASSLAGGRADTQYFGPGTRLTVL.

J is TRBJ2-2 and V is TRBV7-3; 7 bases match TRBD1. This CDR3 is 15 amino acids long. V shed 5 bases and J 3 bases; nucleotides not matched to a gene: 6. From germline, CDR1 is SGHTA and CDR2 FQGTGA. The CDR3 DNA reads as TGTGCCAGCAGCATTGGGACAGTTGACACCGGGGAGCTGTTTTTT. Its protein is CASSIGTVDTGELFF.

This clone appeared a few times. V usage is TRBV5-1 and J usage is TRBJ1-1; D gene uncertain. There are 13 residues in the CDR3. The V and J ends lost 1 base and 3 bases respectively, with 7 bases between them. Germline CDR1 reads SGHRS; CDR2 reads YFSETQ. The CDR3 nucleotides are TGCGCCAGCAGCTTGATCGGGGACACTGAAGCTTTCTTT. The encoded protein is CASSLIGDTEAFF.